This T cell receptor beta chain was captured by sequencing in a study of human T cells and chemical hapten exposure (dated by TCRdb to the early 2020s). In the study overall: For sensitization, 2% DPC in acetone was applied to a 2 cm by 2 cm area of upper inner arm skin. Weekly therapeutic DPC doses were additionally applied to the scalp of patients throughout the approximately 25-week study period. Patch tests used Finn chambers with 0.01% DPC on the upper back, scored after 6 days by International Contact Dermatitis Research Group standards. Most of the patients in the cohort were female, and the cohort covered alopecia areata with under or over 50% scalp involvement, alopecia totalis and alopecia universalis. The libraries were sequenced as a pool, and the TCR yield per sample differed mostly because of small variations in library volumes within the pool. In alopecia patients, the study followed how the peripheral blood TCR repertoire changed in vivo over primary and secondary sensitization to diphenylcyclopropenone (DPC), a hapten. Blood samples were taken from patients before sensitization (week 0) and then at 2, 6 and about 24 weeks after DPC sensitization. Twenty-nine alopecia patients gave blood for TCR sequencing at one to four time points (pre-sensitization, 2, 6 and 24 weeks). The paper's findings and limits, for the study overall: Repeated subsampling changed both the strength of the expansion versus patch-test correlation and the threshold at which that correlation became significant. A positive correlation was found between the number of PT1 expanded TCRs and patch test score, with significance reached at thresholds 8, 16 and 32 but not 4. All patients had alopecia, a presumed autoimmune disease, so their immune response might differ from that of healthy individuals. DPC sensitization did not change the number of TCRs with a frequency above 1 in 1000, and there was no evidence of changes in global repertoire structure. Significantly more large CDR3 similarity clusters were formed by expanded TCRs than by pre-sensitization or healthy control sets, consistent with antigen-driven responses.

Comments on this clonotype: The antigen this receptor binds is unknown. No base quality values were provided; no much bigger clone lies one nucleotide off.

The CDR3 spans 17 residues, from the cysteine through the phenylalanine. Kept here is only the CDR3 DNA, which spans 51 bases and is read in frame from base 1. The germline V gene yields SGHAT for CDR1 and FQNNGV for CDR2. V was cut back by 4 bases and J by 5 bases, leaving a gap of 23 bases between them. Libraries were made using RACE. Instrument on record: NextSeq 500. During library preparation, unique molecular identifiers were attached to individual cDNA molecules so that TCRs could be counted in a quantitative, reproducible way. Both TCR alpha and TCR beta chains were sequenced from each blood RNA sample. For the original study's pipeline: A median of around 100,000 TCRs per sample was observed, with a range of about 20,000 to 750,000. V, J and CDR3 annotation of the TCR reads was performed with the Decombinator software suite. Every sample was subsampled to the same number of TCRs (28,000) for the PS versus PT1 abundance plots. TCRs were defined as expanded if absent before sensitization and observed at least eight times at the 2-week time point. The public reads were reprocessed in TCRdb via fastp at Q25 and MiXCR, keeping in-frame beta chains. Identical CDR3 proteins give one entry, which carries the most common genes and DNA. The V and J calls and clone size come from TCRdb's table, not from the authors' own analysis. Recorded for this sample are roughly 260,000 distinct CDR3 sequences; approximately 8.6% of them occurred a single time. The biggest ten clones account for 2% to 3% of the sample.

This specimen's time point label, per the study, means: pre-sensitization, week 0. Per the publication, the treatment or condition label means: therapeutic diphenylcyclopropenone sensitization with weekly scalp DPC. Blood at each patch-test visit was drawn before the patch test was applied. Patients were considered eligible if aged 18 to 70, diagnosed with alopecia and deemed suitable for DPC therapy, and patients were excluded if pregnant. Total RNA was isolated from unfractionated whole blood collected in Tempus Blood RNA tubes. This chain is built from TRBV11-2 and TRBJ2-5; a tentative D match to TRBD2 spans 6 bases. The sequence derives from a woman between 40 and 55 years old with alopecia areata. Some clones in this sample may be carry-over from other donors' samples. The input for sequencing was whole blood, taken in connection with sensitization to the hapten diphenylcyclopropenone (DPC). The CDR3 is CASSSTIRPGLQETQYF. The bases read TGTGCCAGCAGCTCGACGATAAGACCGGGACTGCAGGAGACCCAGTACTTC.